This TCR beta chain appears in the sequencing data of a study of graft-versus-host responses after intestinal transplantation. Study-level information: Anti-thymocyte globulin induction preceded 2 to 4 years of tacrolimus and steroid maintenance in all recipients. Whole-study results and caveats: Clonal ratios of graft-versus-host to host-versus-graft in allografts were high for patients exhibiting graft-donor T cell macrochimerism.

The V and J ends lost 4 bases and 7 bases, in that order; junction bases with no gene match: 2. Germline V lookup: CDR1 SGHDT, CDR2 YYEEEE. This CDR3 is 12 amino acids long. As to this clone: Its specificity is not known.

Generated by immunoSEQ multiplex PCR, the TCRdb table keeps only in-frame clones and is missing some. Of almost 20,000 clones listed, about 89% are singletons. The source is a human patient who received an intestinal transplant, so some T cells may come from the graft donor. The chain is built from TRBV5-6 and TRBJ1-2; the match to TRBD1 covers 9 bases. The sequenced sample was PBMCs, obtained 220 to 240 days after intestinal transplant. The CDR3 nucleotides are TGTGCCAGCAGCACGACAGGGGGTGGCTACACCTTC. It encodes CASSTTGGGYTF.